A single sample gave rise to the 15 T cell receptor beta chains below, sequenced in a study of identical twins. In TCRdb, the 5' RACE reads were re-called with MiXCR into one record per CDR3 protein. Here the sample spans about 490,000 distinct CDR3 sequences, 12% to 15% being singletons. The data were also submitted as part of a second study, on yellow fever vaccine responses in identical twins.

The sequenced sample was CD4+ T cells sorted from blood. All receptors derive from a woman in her late teens or twenties in good health.

The rearrangement uses TRBV20-1 and TRBJ2-5; 7 nucleotides line up with TRBD1. CDR1 is DFQATT and CDR2 is SNEGSKA in the germline V gene (reference sequence). J was trimmed by 3 bases and V by 7 bases; bases with no gene match: 23. The CDR3 length is 18 residues. The CDR3 here is CSVSSPLRGQAEKETQYF. CDR3 nucleotides: TGCAGTGTCAGTAGTCCCCTCCGCGGACAGGCGGAAAAAGAGACCCAGTACTTC.

The chain is built from TRBV6-2 or TRBV6-3 and TRBJ2-7, with 9 bases lining up with TRBD1. The V gene end was trimmed by 4 bases and the J gene end by 2 bases; junction bases not matched to a gene: 6. The V gene's germline CDR1 is MNHEY and CDR2 SVGEGT. This CDR3 region has 15 residues. CDR3 nucleotide sequence: TGTGCCAGCAGTTTTTCGACAGGGGGTACCTACGAGCAGTACTTC. Protein sequence: CASSFSTGGTYEQYF.

This clonotype was detected only a few times. The chain is built from TRBV5-5 and TRBJ1-1; 10 bases line up with TRBD1. The germline CDR1 and CDR2 sequences are SGHKS and YYEKEE (reference sequence). V shed 6 bases, J shed 5 bases, and the junction held 13 bases outside the gene matches. The CDR3 totals 16 residues. The CDR3 is CASTPGTGVGTTEAFF. The CDR3 DNA sequence: TGTGCCAGCACCCCCGGGACAGGGGTTGGAACAACTGAAGCTTTCTTT.

The CDR3 DNA is TGTGCCAGCAGTCACCGGGACAGGGGTTACAATGAGCAGTTCTTC. Protein product: CASSHRDRGYNEQFF. The rearrangement links TRBV28 to TRBJ2-1, with 10 bases that match TRBD1. The CDR3 totals 15 residues. Germline assignment: CDR1 MDHEN and CDR2 SYDVKM. The V segment lost 5 bases and the J segment 4 bases; nucleotides outside the gene matches: 5.

V gene TRBV12-3 or TRBV12-4 combines with J gene TRBJ2-1, with a tentative D call TRBD2 (7 bases). V was cut by 6 bases and J by 13 bases, with 13 bases left in between. The CDR3 has 11 residues. The CDR3 loop is CASREGGPQFF. CDR3 bases: TGTGCCAGCAGGGAGGGGGGGCCTCAGTTCTTC.

The chain employs TRBV29-1 and TRBJ2-7; D might be TRBD1 (6 bases). Trimming removed 7 bases from V and 2 bases from J, with 12 bases in between. This CDR3 has 12 amino acids. Germline CDR1 SQVTM, CDR2 ANQGSEA. The CDR3 region is CSGQVTPYEQYF. The CDR3 bases are TGCAGCGGACAGGTGACTCCCTACGAGCAGTACTTC.

The V gene is TRBV20-1, the J gene TRBJ1-6; no clear D. There are 15 residues in the CDR3. Germline CDR1 is DFQATT and CDR2 is SNEGSKA (reference sequence). Trimming shortened V by 0 bases and J by 4 bases, and 10 bases separated the two germline ends. The CDR3 DNA reads TGCAGTGCTAGAGATTTAGGGCAGTATAATTCACCCCTCCACTTT. Encoded protein: CSARDLGQYNSPLHF.

The chain joins TRBV7-9 to TRBJ2-1, with 7 bases identical to TRBD2. Trimming removed 8 bases from V and 4 bases from J; junction bases left unmatched: 14. The CDR3 runs to 16 residues. The germline V gene encodes CDR1 SEHNR and CDR2 FQNEAQ (reference sequence). Written as DNA, the CDR3 is TGTGCCAGCGAGCTTAGGGCGGGAGTGATTTACAATGAGCAGTTCTTC. It translates to CASELRAGVIYNEQFF.

This clonotype was recorded a few times. The chain has TRBV2 and TRBJ2-1; 13 bases map to TRBD2. Germline CDR1 reads SNHLY; CDR2 reads FYNNEI. The CDR3 spans 15 residues. Trimming removed 6 bases from V and 6 bases from J; junction bases left unmatched: 5. CDR3 DNA: TGTGCCAGCAGGGGACTAGCGGGATTGGGCAATGAGCAGTTCTTC. Protein: CASRGLAGLGNEQFF.

This sequence joins TRBV7-9 and TRBJ1-2, with 7 bases identical to TRBD1. The CDR3 loop spans 12 amino acids. V lost 3 bases and J lost 11; bases outside the gene matches: 6. The germline CDR1 and CDR2 sequences are SEHNR and FQNEAQ (reference sequence). The CDR3 DNA reads TGTGCCAGCAGCTTCGGGACAGACAGATACACCTTC. Its translation: CASSFGTDRYTF.

The CDR3 coding sequence is TGTGCCAGCAGTTTGGGACTAGTCGGTCCAGATACGCAGTATTTT. It is translated as CASSLGLVGPDTQYF. V gene TRBV6-2 or TRBV6-3 combines with J gene TRBJ2-3; 8 bases line up with TRBD2. The junction had 7 bases not matched to a gene; V was cut back by 4 bases and J by 4 bases. The CDR3 has 15 amino acids. CDR1 and CDR2 from the germline V gene are MNHEY and SVGEGT.

The chain recombines TRBV11-2 with TRBJ2-7; tentative D call: TRBD1 (5 bases). V lost 5 bases to trimming and J lost 2 bases, with 10 bases between them. The CDR3 has 13 amino acids. CDR1 SGHAT and CDR2 FQNNGV come from the germline V gene. CDR3 DNA: TGTGCCAGCAGCGTAGCACAGGCCTACGAGCAGTACGTC. This codes for CASSVAQAYEQYV.

The gene calls are TRBV6-1 and TRBJ2-3; tentatively, D is TRBD2 (6 bases). Germline V gene lookup returns CDR1 MNHNS and CDR2 SASEGT. Trimming took off 6 bases at V and 2 bases at J, with 15 bases between the two ends. CDR3 length: 15 residues. CDR3 in amino acids: CASRGSGLNTDTQYF. CDR3 bases: TGTGCCAGCAGGGGATCGGGACTTAACACAGATACGCAGTATTTT.

This clonotype was detected only a few times. The chain uses TRBV12-3 or TRBV12-4 and TRBJ2-3, with 7 bases lining up with TRBD1. The CDR3 contains 15 residues. V lost 2 bases, J lost 3 bases, and 5 bases stayed unmatched. CDR3 residues: CASSLLTGWTDTQYF. CDR3 DNA sequence: TGTGCCAGCAGTTTATTGACAGGGTGGACAGATACGCAGTATTTT.

This clonotype was detected only a few times. This rearrangement joins TRBV7-9 to TRBJ1-4; D uncertain. V was pared by 2 bases and J by 3 bases, with 4 bases between. Germline lookup yields CDR1 SEHNR and CDR2 FQNEAQ (reference sequence). The CDR3 spans 13 residues. The CDR3 loop reads CASSLNPNEKLFF. The CDR3 DNA follows: TGTGCCAGCAGCTTAAATCCTAATGAAAAACTGTTTTTT.